This TCR beta chain was found in a study of T cell responses to AZD1222 COVID-19 vaccine. Findings and caveats of the study: In the spike-specific TCR repertoire, nearly half reportedly target unmutated variant regions. With dominance at 160-218 and 743-854, vaccine-associated CD4 TCRs spanned spike.

This clone occurred once. Its antigen is still unknown. Some clones are missing from TCRdb's copy, which holds only in-frame ones; the method was immunoSEQ multiplex PCR. The table shows 110,000 to 150,000 clones, with under 95% occurring only once. Trimming cost V 3 bases and J 3 bases, with 8 bases left between them. The CDR3 sequence is 12 residues long. CDR1 and CDR2 (germline): SQVTM, ANQGSEA. V and J are TRBV29-1 and TRBJ1-1; D not certain. This TCR derives from an adult in good health. The sample in question was peripheral blood, obtained on day 0 of AZD1222 vaccination. This CDR3 reads CSVDSGYTEAFF. CDR3 bases: TGCAGCGTTGACTCTGGGTACACTGAAGCTTTCTTT. The full variable domain, rest sourced from reference TRBV29-1 and TRBJ1-1, is SAVISQKPSRDICQRGTSLTIQCQVDSQVTMMFWYRQQPGQSLTLIATANQGSEATYESGFVIDKFPISRPNLTFSTLTVSNMSPEDSSIYLCSVDSGYTEAFFGQGTRLTVV.